This T cell receptor (beta chain) derives from a study of T-cell memory formation after mild COVID-19. Overall study context: Clusters were largely donor specific.

V shed 6 bases and J shed 4 bases, with 15 bases lying between them. The CDR3 loop spans 14 amino acids. CDR1 is MGHRA and CDR2 is YSYEKL in the germline V gene. The sample holds a few counts of this clonotype. 5'RACE, which relied on constant-segment primers, yielded TCR alpha and TCR beta cDNA libraries carrying sample barcodes and UMIs. MiXCR was run by TCRdb on the 5' RACE reads, yielding one entry per CDR3 protein. The sample yields some 300,000 distinct CDR3 sequences, roughly a fifth seen once. The chain combines TRBV4-1 with TRBJ1-2, with a possible D match to TRBD1 (5 bases). The sequence was obtained from a man between 18 and 29 years old who had mild COVID-19 (a few samples of this study predate the infection). Cell type and time point are not known. The source material was PBMCs or a T cell subset sorted from them (not recorded which). The CDR3 sequence: CASRRGGDFYGYTF. CDR3 nucleotide sequence: TGCGCCAGCAGACGAGGAGGGGACTTCTATGGCTACACCTTC.